This entry is about one T cell receptor beta chain. The germline gives CDR1 MDHEN, CDR2 SYDVKM. The CDR3 has 15 residues. Trimming took 1 base from V and 4 from J, leaving 13 bases between them. The protocol was immunoSEQ multiplex PCR, while the TCRdb copy is restricted to in-frame clones and leaves out a portion. Here the sample spans 160,000 or so clones, over 85% being singletons. The data stem from a study of control samples from healthy donors and cancer patients. The sequence was obtained from a man in his forties or fifties in good health. This sequence joins TRBV28 and TRBJ1-2, with D possibly being TRBD1 (6 bases). Sequencing was performed on blood. The CDR3: CASSLLAGDRYGYTF. CDR3 in DNA: TGTGCCAGCAGTTTATTGGCAGGGGACCGCTATGGCTACACCTTC.